This passage covers 27 T cell receptor beta chains from one sample sequenced in a study of blood T cell repertoires in COVID-19. TCRdb's copy holds only in-frame clones and misses some; the assay was immunoSEQ multiplex PCR. The table includes about 260,000 clones, around 86% detected once. The sequencing sample was made of peripheral blood. The source of these receptors is a woman in her 40s who had recovered from COVID-19.

This clone came up a few times. This sequence joins TRBV2 and TRBJ1-1, with a weak D call TRBD1 (6 bases). The germline CDR1 and CDR2 sequences are SNHLY and FYNNEI. The CDR3 has 11 residues. V lost 6 bases to trimming and J lost 5 bases, with 7 bases between them. As DNA, the CDR3 is TGTGCCAGCAGCACAGGGACTGAAGCTTTCTTT. Amino acids: CASSTGTEAFF.

The chain couples TRBV6-5 to TRBJ2-7; D unclear. The V end was cut by 2 bases, the J end by 0 bases, with 11 bases between. The CDR3 length is 15 residues. Germline V lookup: CDR1 MNHEY, CDR2 SVGAGI. CDR3 nucleotides: TGTGCCAGCAGTTACCCTCTAGGCGGCTCCTACGAGCAGTACTTC. It is translated as CASSYPLGGSYEQYF.

The V call is TRBV11-2, the J call TRBJ1-1; D may be TRBD1 (5 bases). Per germline, CDR1 SGHAT and CDR2 FQNNGV. This CDR3 contains 15 residues. Trimming stripped 2 bases from V and 1 base from J, with 11 bases between. The CDR3 bases are TGTGCCAGCAGCTTAAGGATAGGGGAGAACACTGAAGCTTTCTTT. Translating gives CASSLRIGENTEAFF.

The CDR3 reads CASSKTGADLTNEKLFF. The CDR3 bases are TGTGCCAGCAGTAAGACAGGGGCGGACCTTACTAATGAAAAACTGTTTTTT. The V gene is TRBV27, the J gene TRBJ1-4, with TRBD1 matching 8 bases. The CDR3 totals 17 residues. Germline loops: CDR1 MNHEY, CDR2 SMNVEV (reference sequence). The trim removed 5 bases at V and 2 bases at J, leaving 10 bases unmatched.

This clone was detected a few times. The genes are TRBV6-5 and TRBJ2-7; the match to TRBD2 covers 7 bases. V was pared by 2 bases and J by 3 bases, with 7 bases of the junction left unmatched. Germline V gene data show CDR1 as MNHEY and CDR2 as SVGAGI. The CDR3 spans 15 residues. Here the CDR3 reads CASSYEGGTGYEQYF. The DNA of the CDR3 is TGTGCCAGCAGTTACGAGGGAGGGACGGGCTACGAGCAGTACTTC.

The chain couples TRBV6-5 to TRBJ1-2, with 7 bases matching TRBD1. V shed 5 bases and J 6 bases; nucleotides not matched to a gene: 3. The CDR3 is 12 amino acids. Germline lookup yields CDR1 MNHEY and CDR2 SVGAGI. The CDR3 spells CASSRDSDGYTF. CDR3 DNA sequence: TGTGCCAGCAGTCGGGACAGTGATGGCTACACCTTC.

This chain joins TRBV4-1 and TRBJ2-7; 8 bases are shared with TRBD1. The ends lost 1 base at V and 6 bases at J; junction bases unmatched: 11. Per the germline V gene, CDR1 is MGHRA and CDR2 is YSYEKL. The CDR3 is 16 amino acids. DNA for the CDR3: TGCGCCAGCAGCCAAGCCGATGGCAGGGGGCAGGTCGAGCAGTACTTC. It codes for CASSQADGRGQVEQYF.

The count of this clone is one. The chain links TRBV10-1 to TRBJ2-1; TRBD2 is a possible D gene (6 bases). The germline V gene encodes CDR1 WNHNN and CDR2 SYGVQD (reference sequence). Trimming removed 7 bases at V and 4 bases at J, with 14 bases between. The CDR3 totals 14 residues. CDR3: CASIDPAGYNEQFF. CDR3 in DNA: TGCGCCAGCATTGATCCCGCGGGGTACAATGAGCAGTTCTTC.

The V call is TRBV7-6, the J call TRBJ2-3, with 9 bases lining up with TRBD2. This CDR3 is 15 amino acids long. Germline lookup yields CDR1 SGHVS and CDR2 FNYEAQ. Unmatched junction bases numbered 9, after V lost 5 bases and J lost 6 bases. This chain's CDR3 is CASSPSGASDDTQYF. The CDR3 DNA reads TGTGCCAGCAGCCCTAGCGGGGCCTCCGATGATACGCAGTATTTT.

The rearrangement uses TRBV5-1 and TRBJ2-1, with 8 bases fitting TRBD2. Germline V gene data show CDR1 as SGHRS and CDR2 as YFSETQ. Trimming cost V 0 bases and J 4 bases; bases outside gene matches: 12. This CDR3 contains 18 residues. The CDR3 bases are TGCGCCAGCAGCTTGGGTCAGACCAGCGGGGGCCCGTACAATGAGCAGTTCTTC. Its protein is CASSLGQTSGGPYNEQFF. Supplemented by reference TRBV5-1 and TRBJ2-1, the full variable domain reads KAGVTQTPRYLIKTRGQQVTLSCSPISGHRSVSWYQQTPGQGLQFLFEYFSETQRNKGNFPGRFSGRQFSNSRSEMNVSTLELGDSALYLCASSLGQTSGGPYNEQFFGPGTRLTVL.

The V call is TRBV5-6, the J call TRBJ2-5, with 11 positions matching TRBD2. V lost 0 bases, J lost 1 base, and 2 bases stayed unmatched. The germline V gene encodes CDR1 SGHDT and CDR2 YYEEEE. This CDR3 region has 16 residues. The DNA of the CDR3 is TGTGCCAGCAGCTTGGCCACTAGCGGGGGCCAAGAGACCCAGTACTTC. It translates to CASSLATSGGQETQYF.

The chain recombines TRBV9 with TRBJ1-4; possible D gene TRBD1, 6 bases. This CDR3 spans 15 amino acids. V was cut by 3 bases and J by 7 bases, with 16 bases left in between. Germline V gene sequence: CDR1 SGDLS, CDR2 YYNGEE. CDR3 nucleotides: TGTGCCAGCAGCGGCCGCGGGGGGCGCGGTGAAAAACTGTTTTTT. It is translated as CASSGRGGRGEKLFF.

The chain joins TRBV6-2 or TRBV6-3 to TRBJ2-3, with 9 positions matching TRBD2. CDR1 is MNHEY, CDR2 SVGEGT, per germline. The CDR3 spans 15 residues. The trim removed 7 bases at V and 6 bases at J, leaving 11 bases unmatched. The CDR3 sequence: CASIPRTSDVDTQYF. The DNA for the CDR3 is TGTGCCAGCATCCCCAGGACTAGCGATGTCGATACGCAGTATTTT.

There are a few counts of this clone. The same CDR3 is also encoded by other DNA sequences in this sample. The J gene is TRBJ1-1, the V gene TRBV2, with D possibly TRBD1 on 5 matching bases. Looked up from germline, CDR1 is SNHLY and CDR2 is FYNNEI. CDR3 length: 13 residues. The germline V and J ends were trimmed by 3 bases and 2 bases, with 7 bases remaining between them. The DNA for the CDR3 is TGTGCCAGCAGTGACAGGGTAAACACTGAAGCTTTCTTT. Translation: CASSDRVNTEAFF.

This clone was seen more than once but under ten times. The gene calls are TRBV3-1 (or the pseudogene TRBV3-2) and TRBJ2-1, with 10 bases that match TRBD2. Germline V CDR1 and CDR2: LGHDT, YNNKEL (reference sequence). Germline trimming cut 3 bases from V and 7 bases from J; bases unmatched to any gene: 6. The CDR3 contains 15 residues. The CDR3 DNA is TGTGCCAGCAGCCAGAGCGGGGGGGCCAGGAATGAGCAGTTCTTC. This encodes CASSQSGGARNEQFF.

Here the CDR3 reads CASSLGSGPETQYF. CDR3 coding DNA: TGCGCCAGCAGCTTGGGTTCAGGGCCAGAGACCCAGTACTTC. The chain carries TRBV5-1 and TRBJ2-5; D might be TRBD1 (5 bases). CDR3 length equals 14 residues. Between the trimmed V and J ends, which lost 0 bases and 4 bases, there was a span of 10 bases. Germline loops: CDR1 SGHRS, CDR2 YFSETQ.

The chain carries TRBV18 and TRBJ1-5; no reliable D call. V lost 0 bases, J lost 4 bases, and 10 bases lay in between. Looked up from germline, CDR1 is KGHSH and CDR2 is LQKENI. This CDR3 has 15 residues. CDR3 loop: CASSPPGGRNQPQHF. The DNA for the CDR3 is TGTGCCAGCTCACCACCGGGCGGGCGTAATCAGCCCCAGCATTTT.

V is TRBV18 and J is TRBJ1-2; no clear D. This CDR3 comprises 13 residues. V gave up 0 bases and J gave up 4 bases, with 6 bases separating them. CDR1 is KGHSH and CDR2 is LQKENI in the germline V gene. Written as DNA, the CDR3 is TGTGCCAGCTCACCACCCGGGTTCTATGGCTACACCTTC. Protein: CASSPPGFYGYTF.

V is TRBV27 and J is TRBJ2-1; 9 positions match TRBD2. The CDR3 contains 17 residues. The germline V gene has CDR1 MNHEY and CDR2 SMNVEV (reference sequence). Trimming removed 4 bases from V and 2 bases from J; junction bases left unmatched: 9. CDR3 region: CASSWAGGYYPYNEQFF. The CDR3 nucleotides read TGTGCCAGCAGTTGGGCGGGGGGGTACTATCCCTACAATGAGCAGTTCTTC.

The rearrangement links TRBV5-4 to TRBJ2-7; 11 positions agree with TRBD2. Germline-derived CDR1 and CDR2 are SGHNT and YYREEE (reference sequence). V trimming: 4 bases; J trimming: 4 bases; junction bases outside the gene matches: 10. The CDR3 sequence is 16 residues long. CDR3 DNA sequence: TGTGCCAGCAGCCTTGGGACTAGCGGCCCCCTTTACGAGCAGTACTTC. Protein: CASSLGTSGPLYEQYF.

The gene calls are TRBV7-9 and TRBJ1-1; TRBD1 agrees at 7 bases. Germline assignment: CDR1 SEHNR and CDR2 FQNEAQ (reference sequence). This CDR3 is 14 amino acids long. Trimming removed 5 bases from V and 0 bases from J; junction bases left unmatched: 3. The CDR3 spells CASSTDRVNTEAFF. CDR3 nucleotides: TGTGCCAGCAGCACCGACAGGGTGAACACTGAAGCTTTCTTT.

The chain joins TRBV6-5 to TRBJ2-2, with unresolved D. V was trimmed by 9 bases and J by 0 bases, leaving 11 bases between them. Germline CDR1 MNHEY, CDR2 SVGAGI. The length of the CDR3 is 14 residues. In DNA, the CDR3 is TGTGCCAGTAGAAGCGAGCCGAACACCGGGGAGCTGTTTTTT. Residues: CASRSEPNTGELFF.

The chain combines TRBV27 with TRBJ1-1; the D is unclear. V was trimmed by 8 bases and J by 0 bases, leaving 13 bases between them. From germline, CDR1 is MNHEY and CDR2 SMNVEV (reference sequence). The CDR3 runs 14 residues. The CDR3 coding sequence is TGTGCCAGCCAGGCAGATACTTTGAACACTGAAGCTTTCTTT. It is translated as CASQADTLNTEAFF.

This chain links TRBV9 with TRBJ2-5, with D possibly TRBD2 on 6 matching bases. The CDR3 runs 16 residues. Trimming cost V 0 bases and J 7 bases, with 19 bases left between them. Germline V gene data show CDR1 as SGDLS and CDR2 as YYNGEE. This CDR3 is CASSVAAGRDRGTQYF. CDR3 DNA: TGTGCCAGCAGCGTAGCGGCGGGGCGGGACCGGGGGACCCAGTACTTC. Looking up the rest from reference TRBV9 and TRBJ2-5 gives the full variable domain: DSGVTQTPKHLITATGQRVTLRCSPRSGDLSVYWYQQSLDQGLQFLIQYYNGEERAKGNILERFSAQQFPDLHSELNLSSLELGDSALYFCASSVAAGRDRGTQYFGPGTRLLVL.

For the CDR3, the DNA is TGTGCCAGCAGTTGGACAGGGCTGACAGAGACCCAGTACTTC. Its translation is CASSWTGLTETQYF. The chain uses TRBV6-2 or TRBV6-3 and TRBJ2-5, with TRBD1 matching 8 bases. The CDR3 spans 14 residues. The ends lost 4 bases at V and 4 bases at J; junction bases unmatched: 5. Germline V CDR1 and CDR2: MNHEY, SVGEGT.

The chain joins TRBV4-2 to TRBJ2-3; D is uncertain. V lost 4 bases and J lost 6, with 5 bases in between. This CDR3 region has 11 residues. Germline CDR1 is LGHNA and CDR2 is YNFKEQ. DNA of the CDR3: TGTGCCAGCAGCCCCCTGGATACGCAGTATTTT. Translation gives CASSPLDTQYF.

V is TRBV20-1 and J is TRBJ2-5; 10 bases are a match to TRBD2. CDR1 and CDR2 (germline): DFQATT, SNEGSKA (reference sequence). Trimming cost V 3 bases and J 1 base; bases outside gene matches: 8. The CDR3 runs to 16 residues. CDR3 region: CSASLSGLAVQETQYF. The CDR3 DNA follows: TGCAGTGCTAGTTTATCCGGACTAGCGGTCCAAGAGACCCAGTACTTC.